This T cell receptor (beta chain) is from a study of T cell responses to AZD1222 COVID-19 vaccine. Study-wide results and limits: Donors in the cohort were predominantly white British and more often female, and clonal diversity was possibly underestimated. Sampled repertoires all dated from after the peak T cell response. Of the AZD1222 recipients, only 5 to 7 were seropositive at baseline.

The data were produced by immunoSEQ multiplex PCR, yet TCRdb's version contains in-frame clones alone and is incomplete. The data show 140,000 to 150,000 clones, under 95% seen once. Germline assignment: CDR1 MDHEN and CDR2 SYDVKM. CDR3 length: 15 residues. Trimming shortened V by 6 bases and J by 7 bases, and 22 bases separated the two germline ends. A note on this clone: No antigen is known for it.

The TCR was taken from an adult in good health. The rearrangement links TRBV28 to TRBJ2-7; no clear D. Material: peripheral blood, obtained on day 0 of MenACWY control vaccination. The CDR3 region is CASSTAPGFSREQYF. CDR3 in DNA: TGTGCCAGCAGCACCGCCCCGGGTTTTTCGAGGGAGCAGTACTTC.